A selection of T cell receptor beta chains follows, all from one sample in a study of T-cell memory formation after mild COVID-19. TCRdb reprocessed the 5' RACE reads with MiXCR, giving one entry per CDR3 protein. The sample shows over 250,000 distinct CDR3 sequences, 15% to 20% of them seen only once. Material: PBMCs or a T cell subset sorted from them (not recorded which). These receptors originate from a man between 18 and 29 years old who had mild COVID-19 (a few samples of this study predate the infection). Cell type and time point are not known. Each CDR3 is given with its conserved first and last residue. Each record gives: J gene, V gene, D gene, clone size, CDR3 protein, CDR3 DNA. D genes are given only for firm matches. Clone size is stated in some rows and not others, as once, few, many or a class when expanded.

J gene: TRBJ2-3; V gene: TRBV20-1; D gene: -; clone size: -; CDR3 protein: CSAAYDTQYF; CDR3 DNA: TGCAGTGCTGCTTACGATACGCAGTATTTT
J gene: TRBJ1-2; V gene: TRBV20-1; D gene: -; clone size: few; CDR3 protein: CSARAERSLYGYTF; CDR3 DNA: TGCAGTGCTAGAGCGGAAAGGAGCCTCTATGGCTACACCTTC
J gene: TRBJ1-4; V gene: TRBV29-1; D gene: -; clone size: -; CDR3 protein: CSARHSTNEKLFF; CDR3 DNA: TGCAGCGCTAGACACTCAACTAATGAAAAACTGTTTTTT
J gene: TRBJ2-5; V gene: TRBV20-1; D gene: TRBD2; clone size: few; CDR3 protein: CSARASGGPRGVEETQYF; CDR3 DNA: TGCAGTGCTCGAGCTAGCGGGGGCCCCCGGGGGGTCGAAGAGACCCAGTACTTC
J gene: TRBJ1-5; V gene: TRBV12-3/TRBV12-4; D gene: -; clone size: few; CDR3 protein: CASSFRRQPQHF; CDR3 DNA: TGTGCCAGCAGTTTTCGACGTCAGCCCCAGCATTTT
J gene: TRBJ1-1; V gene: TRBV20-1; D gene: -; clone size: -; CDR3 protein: CSASDHLVAFF; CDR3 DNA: TGCAGTGCTAGTGACCATTTAGTAGCTTTCTTT
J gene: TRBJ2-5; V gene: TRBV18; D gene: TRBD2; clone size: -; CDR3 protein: CASSSPLAGVEAQYF; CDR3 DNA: TGTGCCAGCTCCTCGCCACTAGCGGGGGTGGAGGCCCAGTACTTC
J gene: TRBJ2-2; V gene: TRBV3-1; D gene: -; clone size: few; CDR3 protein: CASSDRRGDTGELFF; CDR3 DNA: TGTGCCAGCAGCGACAGGAGGGGTGACACCGGGGAGCTGTTTTTT
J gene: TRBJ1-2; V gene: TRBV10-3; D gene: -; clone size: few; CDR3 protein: CAISDPSLWGGYTF; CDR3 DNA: TGTGCCATCAGTGACCCCAGCCTGTGGGGTGGCTACACCTTC
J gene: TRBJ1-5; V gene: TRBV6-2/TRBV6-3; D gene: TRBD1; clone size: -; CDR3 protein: CASRTQGLGNQPQHF; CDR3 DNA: TGTGCCAGCAGGACACAGGGGTTGGGCAATCAGCCCCAGCATTTT
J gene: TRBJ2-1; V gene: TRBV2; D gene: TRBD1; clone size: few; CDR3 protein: CASSEKDRAISYNEQFF; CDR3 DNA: TGTGCCAGCAGTGAAAAAGACAGGGCCATCTCCTACAATGAGCAGTTCTTC
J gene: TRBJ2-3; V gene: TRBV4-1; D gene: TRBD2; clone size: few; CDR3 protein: CASSQADGGAITDTQYF; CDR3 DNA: TGCGCCAGCAGCCAAGCGGACGGGGGGGCCATCACAGATACGCAGTATTTT
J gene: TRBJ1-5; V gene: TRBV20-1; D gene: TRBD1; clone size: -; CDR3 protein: CSARTGDYQPQHF; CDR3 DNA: TGCAGTGCGAGGACAGGGGACTATCAGCCCCAGCATTTT
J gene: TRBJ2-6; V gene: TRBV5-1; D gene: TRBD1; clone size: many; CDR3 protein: CASSFLGQGAGANVLTF; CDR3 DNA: TGCGCCAGCAGCTTTTTGGGACAGGGGGCCGGGGCCAACGTCCTGACTTTC
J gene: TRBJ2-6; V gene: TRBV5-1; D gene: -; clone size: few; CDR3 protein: CASSLAGSSGANVLTF; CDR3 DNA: TGCGCCAGCAGCTTGGCAGGAAGCTCTGGGGCCAACGTCCTGACTTTC
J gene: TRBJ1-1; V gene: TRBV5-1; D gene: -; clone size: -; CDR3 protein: CASAKRSNTEAFF; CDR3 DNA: TGCGCCAGCGCCAAGAGGTCGAACACTGAAGCTTTCTTT
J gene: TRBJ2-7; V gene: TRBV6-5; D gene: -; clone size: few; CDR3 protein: CASSYGSPYEQYF; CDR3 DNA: TGTGCCAGCAGTTACGGGTCCCCCTACGAGCAGTACTTC
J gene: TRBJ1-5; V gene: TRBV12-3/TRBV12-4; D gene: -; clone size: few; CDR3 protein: CASSPGGGVRNQPQHF; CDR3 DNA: TGTGCCAGCAGTCCCGGGGGAGGGGTGAGAAATCAGCCCCAGCATTTT
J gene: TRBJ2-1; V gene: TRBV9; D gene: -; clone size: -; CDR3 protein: CASSVVAGEQFF; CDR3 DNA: TGTGCCAGCAGCGTAGTGGCGGGTGAGCAGTTCTTC
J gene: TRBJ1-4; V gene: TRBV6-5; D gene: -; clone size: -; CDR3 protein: CASSLLPTTKVEKLFF; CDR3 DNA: TGTGCCAGCAGCCTACTCCCCACTACAAAGGTTGAAAAACTGTTTTTT
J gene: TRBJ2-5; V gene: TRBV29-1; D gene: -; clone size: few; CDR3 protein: CSVTQGMGETQYF; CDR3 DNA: TGCAGCGTCACCCAGGGGATGGGAGAGACCCAGTACTTC
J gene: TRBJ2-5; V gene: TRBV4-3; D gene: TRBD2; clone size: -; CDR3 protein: CASSQEPSGGRETQYF; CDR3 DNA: TGCGCCAGCAGCCAAGAACCTAGCGGGGGCCGGGAGACCCAGTACTTC
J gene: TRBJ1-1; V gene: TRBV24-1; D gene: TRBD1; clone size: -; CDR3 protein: CATSPRGGTEAFF; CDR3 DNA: TGTGCCACCAGCCCCAGGGGGGGCACTGAAGCTTTCTTT
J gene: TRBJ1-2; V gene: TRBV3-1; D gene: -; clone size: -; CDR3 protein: CASSRQRTNYGYTF; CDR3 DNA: TGTGCCAGCAGCCGACAGAGAACTAACTATGGCTACACCTTC
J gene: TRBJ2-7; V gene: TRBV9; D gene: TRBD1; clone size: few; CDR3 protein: CASSAEQGPYEQYF; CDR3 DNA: TGTGCCAGCAGCGCGGAACAGGGGCCCTACGAGCAGTACTTC
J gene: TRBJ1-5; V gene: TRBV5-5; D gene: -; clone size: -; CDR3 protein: CASSLGQVSNQPQHF; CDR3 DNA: TGTGCCAGCAGCTTGGGGCAGGTTAGCAATCAGCCCCAGCATTTT
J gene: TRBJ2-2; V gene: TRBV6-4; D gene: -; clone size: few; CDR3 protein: CASSPTAPTGELFF; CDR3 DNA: TGTGCCAGCAGTCCGACCGCGCCCACCGGGGAGCTGTTTTTT
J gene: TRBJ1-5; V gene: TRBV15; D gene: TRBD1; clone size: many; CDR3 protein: CATSRGQGEINPPNQPQHF; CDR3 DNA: TGTGCCACCAGCAGAGGACAGGGGGAGATTAATCCTCCCAATCAGCCCCAGCATTTT
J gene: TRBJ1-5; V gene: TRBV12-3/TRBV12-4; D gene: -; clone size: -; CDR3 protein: CASSLGVEFWPQHF; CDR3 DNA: TGTGCCAGCAGTTTGGGGGTAGAGTTTTGGCCCCAGCATTTT
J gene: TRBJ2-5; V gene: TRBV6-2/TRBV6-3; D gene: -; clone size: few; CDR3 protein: CASSYRGPLQTQYF; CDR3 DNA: TGTGCCAGCAGTTACAGGGGCCCTCTGCAGACCCAGTACTTC
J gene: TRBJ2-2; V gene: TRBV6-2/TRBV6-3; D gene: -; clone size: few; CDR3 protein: CASSFANTGELFF; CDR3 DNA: TGTGCCAGCAGTTTTGCGAACACCGGGGAGCTGTTTTTT
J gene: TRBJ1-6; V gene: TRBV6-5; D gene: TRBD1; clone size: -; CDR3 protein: CASSYSGDRVGSPLHF; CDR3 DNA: TGTGCCAGCAGTTACTCCGGGGACAGGGTGGGTTCACCCCTCCACTTT
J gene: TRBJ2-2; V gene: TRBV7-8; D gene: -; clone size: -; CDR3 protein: CASSLAGAYTGELFF; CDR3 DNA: TGTGCCAGCAGCTTAGCCGGGGCCTACACCGGGGAGCTGTTTTTT
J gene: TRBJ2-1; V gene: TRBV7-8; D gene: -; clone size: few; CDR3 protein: CASSLGWSSYNEQFF; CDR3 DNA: TGTGCCAGCAGCTTAGGGTGGAGCTCCTACAATGAGCAGTTCTTC
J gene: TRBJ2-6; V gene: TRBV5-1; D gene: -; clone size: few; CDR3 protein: CASSVDNSGANVLTF; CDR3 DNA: TGCGCCAGCAGCGTGGACAACTCTGGGGCCAACGTCCTGACTTTC
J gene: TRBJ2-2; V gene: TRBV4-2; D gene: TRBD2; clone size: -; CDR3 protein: CASSQEGPSGGRGELFF; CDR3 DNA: TGTGCCAGCAGCCAAGAAGGCCCCAGCGGGGGGCGCGGGGAGCTGTTTTTT
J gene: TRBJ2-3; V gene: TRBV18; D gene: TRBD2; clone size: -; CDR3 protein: CASSPQSTSDTHYF; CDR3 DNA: TGTGCCAGCTCACCACAAAGCACTAGCGACACGCATTATTTT
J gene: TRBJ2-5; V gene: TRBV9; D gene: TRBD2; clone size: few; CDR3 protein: CASSTAGLAGETQYF; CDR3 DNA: TGTGCCAGCAGCACCGCGGGACTAGCGGGAGAGACCCAGTACTTC
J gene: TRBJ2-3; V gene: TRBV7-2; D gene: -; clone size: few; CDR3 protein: CASSFNAGTDTQYF; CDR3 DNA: TGTGCCAGCAGCTTCAACGCGGGCACAGATACGCAGTATTTT
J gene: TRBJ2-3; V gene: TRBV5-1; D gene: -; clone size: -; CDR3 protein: CASSWGPNPSTDTQYF; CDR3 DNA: TGCGCCAGCAGCTGGGGGCCTAACCCTAGCACAGATACGCAGTATTTT
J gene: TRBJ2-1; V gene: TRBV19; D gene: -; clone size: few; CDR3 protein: CASSITRDISYNEQFF; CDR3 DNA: TGTGCCAGTAGTATTACCCGGGACATATCCTACAATGAGCAGTTCTTC
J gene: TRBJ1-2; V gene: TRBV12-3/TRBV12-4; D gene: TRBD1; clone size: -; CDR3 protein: CASSFSGQGPYGYTF; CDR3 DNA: TGTGCCAGCAGTTTTTCGGGACAGGGGCCCTATGGCTACACCTTC
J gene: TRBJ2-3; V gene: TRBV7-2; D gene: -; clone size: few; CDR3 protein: CASSSQPTGKWGTDTQYF; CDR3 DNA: TGTGCCAGCAGCTCGCAGCCCACAGGGAAGTGGGGCACAGATACGCAGTATTTT
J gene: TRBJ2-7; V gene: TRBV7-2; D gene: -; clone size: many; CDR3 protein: CASSSHPIGGEQYF; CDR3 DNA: TGTGCCAGCAGCTCGCACCCTATTGGGGGCGAGCAGTACTTC
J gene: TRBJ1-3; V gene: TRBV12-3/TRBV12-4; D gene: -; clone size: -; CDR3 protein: CASSGAGSGNTIYF; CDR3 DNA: TGTGCCAGCAGCGGGGCGGGCTCTGGAAACACCATATATTTT
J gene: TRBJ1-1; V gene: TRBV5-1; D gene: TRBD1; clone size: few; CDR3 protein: CASSSGQGQASTEAFF; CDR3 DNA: TGCGCCAGCAGCTCCGGACAGGGACAGGCGAGCACTGAAGCTTTCTTT
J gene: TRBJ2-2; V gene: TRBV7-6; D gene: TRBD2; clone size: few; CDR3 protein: CASSSEGLAGGRTGELFF; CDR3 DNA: TGTGCCAGCAGCTCCGAGGGACTAGCGGGGGGTCGAACCGGGGAGCTGTTTTTT
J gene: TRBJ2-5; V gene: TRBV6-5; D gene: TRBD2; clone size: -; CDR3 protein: CASSRGVAGWGETQYF; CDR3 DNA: TGTGCCAGCAGCCGGGGGGTTGCGGGGTGGGGAGAGACCCAGTACTTC
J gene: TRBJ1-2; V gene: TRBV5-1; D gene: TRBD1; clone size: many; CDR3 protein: CASSVQQGADYGYTF; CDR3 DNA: TGCGCCAGCAGCGTTCAACAGGGGGCTGACTATGGCTACACCTTC
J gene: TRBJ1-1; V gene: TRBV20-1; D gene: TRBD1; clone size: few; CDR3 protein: CSARDTWDSGTEAFF; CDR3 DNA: TGCAGTGCTAGAGATACTTGGGACAGCGGCACTGAAGCTTTCTTT
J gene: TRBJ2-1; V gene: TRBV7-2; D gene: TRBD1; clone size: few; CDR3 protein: CASSPPGGLFNEQFF; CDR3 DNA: TGTGCCAGCAGCCCCCCAGGGGGCCTCTTTAATGAGCAGTTCTTC
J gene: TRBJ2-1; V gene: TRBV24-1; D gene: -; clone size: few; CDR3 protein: CATSDRIEGGNEQFF; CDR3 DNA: TGTGCCACCAGTGACCGAATTGAAGGGGGAAATGAGCAGTTCTTC